The text below deals with one TCR beta chain. The target antigen is unknown. Each donor was healthy, and each was a bone marrow donor. This sample was taken from a study of cytomegalovirus exposure and HLA in healthy donors. The germline CDR1 and CDR2 sequences are MGHDK and SYGVNS. Trimming pared 1 base from V and 5 bases from J, leaving 14 bases between. This CDR3 has 15 amino acids. The PCR used 60 Vbeta and 13 Jbeta primers. Sequenced by immunoSEQ multiplex PCR; TCRdb stores in-frame clones only, minus some. The profile covers about 120,000 clones, with 55% to 65% appearing a single time and 8% to 9.5% taken by the ten largest. Study-wide results and limits: Associated with HLA alleles at 0.05 false discovery rate in a later analysis were 16,951 TCR beta sequences. Investigators reported 150 to 200 TCR beta chains as tied to cytomegalovirus. The availability of immune exposure information extended only to CMV serostatus.

This clonotype originated in a woman aged 35 to 49 in good health and CMV-seropositive. The sequenced sample was PBMCs. The J gene is TRBJ1-1, the V gene TRBV25-1; D ambiguous. The CDR3 reads CASSESGGWGTEAFF. The CDR3 DNA sequence: TGTGCCAGCAGTGAATCCGGAGGGTGGGGTACTGAAGCTTTCTTT.